These 6 T cell receptor beta chains were all obtained from the same sample, sequenced in a study of T cell responses to AZD1222 COVID-19 vaccine. Libraries were prepared by immunoSEQ multiplex PCR; TCRdb keeps only in-frame clonotypes and omits some of them. Of about 130,000 clones listed, 90% are singletons. The starting material was peripheral blood, obtained on day 0 of AZD1222 vaccination. Every receptor here comes from an adult in good health.

The rearrangement joins TRBV4-3 to TRBJ2-7; 10 positions agree with TRBD2. V was pared by 4 bases and J by 6 bases, with 9 bases of the junction left unmatched. The CDR3 covers 15 residues. The V gene's germline CDR1 is LGHNA and CDR2 YSLEER. The CDR3 DNA is TGCGCCAGCAGCCCAATATCGGCTAGCGGGGGCGAGCAGTACTTC. Its protein product is CASSPISASGGEQYF.

The chain joins TRBV6-5 to TRBJ1-3, with 9 nucleotides matching TRBD1. V shed 2 bases, J shed 4 bases, and the junction held 6 bases outside the gene matches. This CDR3 is built from 16 residues. CDR1 and CDR2 (germline): MNHEY, SVGAGI. The CDR3 reads CASSYGTGTLGNTIYF. The CDR3 bases are TGTGCCAGCAGTTACGGGACAGGGACCCTCGGAAACACCATATATTTT.

The chain links TRBV5-4 to TRBJ2-7, with unresolved D. Trimming pared 0 bases from V and 6 bases from J, leaving 7 bases between. Germline CDR1 is SGHNT and CDR2 is YYREEE (reference sequence). This CDR3 is 12 amino acids long. The CDR3 protein is CASSLESGEQYF. The CDR3 nucleotides are TGTGCCAGCAGCTTGGAGTCTGGCGAGCAGTACTTC.

The chain has TRBV5-1 and TRBJ1-6, with D perhaps TRBD1 (5 bases). The V and J ends lost 0 bases and 8 bases respectively, with 15 bases between them. Germline V gives CDR1 SGHRS, CDR2 YFSETQ. The CDR3 length is 16 residues. As DNA, the CDR3 is TGCGCCAGCAGCTTGGGACCTCAGGGCAATGATTCACCCCTCCACTTT. Protein sequence: CASSLGPQGNDSPLHF.

This clone was counted a single time. The rearrangement uses TRBV6-6 and TRBJ2-7; either TRBD1 or TRBD2 may fit D (5 bases each). The CDR3 has 13 amino acids. V dropped 8 bases and J dropped 4 bases, with 15 bases sitting between them. Germline CDR1 reads MNHNY; CDR2 reads SVGAGI (reference sequence). CDR3 loop: CASRLGPGYEQYF. The CDR3 bases are TGTGCCAGCCGTTTGGGACCGGGGTACGAGCAGTACTTC.

The V call is TRBV24-1, the J call TRBJ2-1, with 14 bases aligning to TRBD2. The CDR3 extends over 16 amino acids. Per the germline V gene, CDR1 is KGHDR and CDR2 is SFDVKD. V lost 4 bases, J lost 5 bases, and 3 bases stayed unmatched. The CDR3 reads CATSDRGLAGDNEQFF. CDR3 bases: TGTGCCACCAGTGACAGGGGACTAGCGGGGGACAATGAGCAGTTCTTC.